This T cell receptor beta chain was sequenced for a study of blood T cell repertoires in COVID-19 (TCRdb year 2020). With respect to the entire study: Samples from collaborators originated in the United States, Italy and Spain and spanned both the acute and convalescent phases of COVID-19. Deeply sampled blood TCRbeta repertoires from subjects exposed to, actively infected with, or recovered from COVID-19 were included in the dataset. A de-identified subject ID, COVID-19 status, age in years and sex were almost always included in the sample metadata. Where available, HLA class I and class II types were obtained from metadata supplied by the sample provider rather than from assay-based typing. The prospective study material was composed of cDNA or gDNA derived from T cells, B-cell-depleted T cells, or PBMCs. The samples were drawn from two sources: the first 160 participants of the ongoing ImmuneRACE study, and fewer than 1,500 subjects contributed by 6 global collaborators. The repertoires were made available in a free public database intended to serve as a resource for research on the immune response to SARS-CoV-2. The paper's findings and limits, for the study overall: How much clinical and demographic metadata was included differed by source and by participant, and the metadata was provided uncurated.

The trim is 0 bases for V and 6 bases for J, with a gap of 14 bases between the germline ends. The germline V gene yields ENHRY for CDR1 and SYGVKD for CDR2. The CDR3 sequence holds 15 residues, the cysteine and phenylalanine included. The only DNA kept is the CDR3, 45 bases in frame from the first base. The collaborating institutions used their own protocols to collect whole blood in K2EDTA tubes. For TCRbeta analysis, collaborator samples were shipped as frozen whole blood, as isolated PBMCs, or as DNA extracted from either sample type. Note on this clone: Its recognized antigen is unknown. Nothing much larger sits one base from this clone, and base qualities are not available.

TCRbeta CDR3 regions were amplified from genomic DNA by means of the immunoSEQ Assay, a bias-controlled multiplex PCR. The source study handled its data this way. Nucleated cell counts per sample were estimated from amplification of reference gene primers within the assay. Sequence reads were collapsed and filtered to measure the absolute abundance of every unique TCRbeta CDR3 rearrangement. For each sample, productive Simpson clonality was calculated by taking the square root of Simpson's diversity index across productive rearrangements. TCRdb took over this immuneACCESS table, retaining in-frame rearrangements with V and J assigned. Such tables are incomplete; in checked studies, under half of the missing clones stem from an unresolved V gene, and the remainder is unexplained. Clone size and V and J calls were adopted from that table, with D and trimming inferred from the DNA. Present in this sample are about 180,000 clones, over 75% of which were seen just once. The ten most abundant clones make up 5% to 8.5% of the sample.

This clonotype was sampled from a man aged 70-80 years with active or convalescent COVID-19. What was sequenced was peripheral blood. The chain is encoded by TRBV10-3 joined to TRBJ1-1, with TRBD1 as a weak D call on 6 bases. The CDR3 region reads CAISESPGGQAEAFF. The bases read TGTGCCATCAGTGAGTCGCCGGGGGGGCAAGCTGAAGCTTTCTTT.